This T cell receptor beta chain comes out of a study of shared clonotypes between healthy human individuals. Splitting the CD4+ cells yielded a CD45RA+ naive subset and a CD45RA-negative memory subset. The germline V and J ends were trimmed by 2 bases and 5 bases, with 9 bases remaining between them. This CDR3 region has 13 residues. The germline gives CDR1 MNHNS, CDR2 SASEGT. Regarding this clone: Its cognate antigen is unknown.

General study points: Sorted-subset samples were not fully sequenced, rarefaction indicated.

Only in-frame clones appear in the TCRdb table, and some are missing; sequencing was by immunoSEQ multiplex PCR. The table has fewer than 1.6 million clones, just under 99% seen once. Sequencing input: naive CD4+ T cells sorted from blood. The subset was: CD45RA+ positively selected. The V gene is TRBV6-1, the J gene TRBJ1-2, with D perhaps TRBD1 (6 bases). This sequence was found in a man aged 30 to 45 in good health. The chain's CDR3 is CASSETGRYGYTF. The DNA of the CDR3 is TGTGCCAGCAGTGAAACAGGGAGATATGGCTACACCTTC.